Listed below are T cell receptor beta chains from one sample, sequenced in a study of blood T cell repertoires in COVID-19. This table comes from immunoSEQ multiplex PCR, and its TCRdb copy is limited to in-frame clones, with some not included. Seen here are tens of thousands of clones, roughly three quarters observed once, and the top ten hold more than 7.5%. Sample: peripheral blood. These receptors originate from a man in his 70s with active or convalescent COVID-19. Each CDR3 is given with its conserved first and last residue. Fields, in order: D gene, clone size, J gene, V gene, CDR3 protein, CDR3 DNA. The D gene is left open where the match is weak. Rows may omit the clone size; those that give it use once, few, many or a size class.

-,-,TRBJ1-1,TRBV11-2,CASSLASQATNTEAFF,TGTGCCAGCAGCTTAGCGAGTCAGGCTACCAACACTGAAGCTTTCTTT
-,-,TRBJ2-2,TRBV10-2,CASSAYRNTGELFF,TGCGCCAGCAGTGCGTATCGGAACACCGGGGAGCTGTTTTTT
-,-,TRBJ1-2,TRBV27,CASSFSRGGSYGYTF,TGTGCCAGCAGTTTCTCCCGGGGGGGTAGCTATGGCTACACCTTC
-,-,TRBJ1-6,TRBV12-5,CASGLGALQGNSPLHF,TGTGCTAGTGGTTTGGGAGCCCTACAGGGAAATTCACCCCTCCACTTT
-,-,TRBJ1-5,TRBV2,CASSVEGPQHF,TGTGCCAGCAGTGTAGAGGGGCCCCAGCATTTT
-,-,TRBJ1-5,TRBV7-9,CASSLGGGGQPQHF,TGTGCCAGCAGCTTAGGCGGGGGAGGTCAGCCCCAGCATTTT
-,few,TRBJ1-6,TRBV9,CASSRKSRGLNSPLHF,TGTGCCAGCAGCCGCAAGTCCAGGGGCTTAAATTCACCCCTCCACTTT
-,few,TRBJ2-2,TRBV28,CATGDNTGELFF,TGTGCCACGGGGGATAACACCGGGGAGCTGTTTTTT
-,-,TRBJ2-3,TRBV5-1,CASRWGADTQYF,TGCGCCAGCAGGTGGGGCGCAGATACGCAGTATTTT
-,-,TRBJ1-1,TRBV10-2,CASRLMTGNTEAFF,TGCGCCAGCAGGCTAATGACAGGCAACACTGAAGCTTTCTTT
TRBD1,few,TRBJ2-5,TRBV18,CASSPDREETQYF,TGTGCCAGCTCACCAGACAGGGAAGAGACCCAGTACTTC
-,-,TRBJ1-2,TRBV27,CASASNTGRVMGYTF,TGTGCCAGCGCGTCTAACACGGGGAGGGTGATGGGCTACACCTTC
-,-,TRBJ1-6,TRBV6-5,CATRKQDSPLHF,TGTGCCACCAGAAAACAGGATTCACCCCTCCACTTT
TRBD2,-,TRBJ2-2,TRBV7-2,CASSLVGWPGGVNTGELFF,TGTGCCAGCAGCTTAGTTGGGTGGCCGGGGGGGGTCAACACCGGGGAGCTGTTTTTT
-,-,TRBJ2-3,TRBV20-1,CSASERNTDTQYF,TGCAGTGCTAGTGAGCGGAACACAGATACGCAGTATTTT
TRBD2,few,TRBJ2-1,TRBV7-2,CASSPLAGAWNEQFF,TGTGCCAGCAGCCCCCTAGCGGGGGCTTGGAATGAGCAGTTCTTC
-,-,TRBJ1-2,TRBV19,CASSTLYGYTF,TGTGCCAGTAGTACTCTTTATGGCTACACCTTC
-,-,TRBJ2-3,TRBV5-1,CASSVALYTDTQYF,TGCGCCAGCAGCGTGGCCCTTTACACAGATACGCAGTATTTT
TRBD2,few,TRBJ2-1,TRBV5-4,CASSLVAGGRGNEQFF,TGTGCCAGCAGCTTGGTAGCGGGGGGCCGGGGAAATGAGCAGTTCTTC
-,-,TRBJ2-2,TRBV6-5,CASNTQGAGELFF,TGTGCCAGCAACACCCAGGGCGCCGGGGAGCTGTTTTTT
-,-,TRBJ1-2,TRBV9,CASSVDLGLTSGYTF,TGTGCCAGCAGCGTAGATTTGGGGCTTACGAGCGGCTACACCTTC
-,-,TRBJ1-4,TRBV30,CAWGQGEEKLFF,TGTGCCTGGGGGCAAGGGGAAGAAAAACTGTTTTTT
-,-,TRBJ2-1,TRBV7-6,CASSLISGPYNEQFF,TGTGCCAGCAGCTTAATATCAGGGCCCTACAATGAGCAGTTCTTC
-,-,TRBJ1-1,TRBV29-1,CSVGDRQNTEAFF,TGCAGCGTCGGAGACAGGCAGAACACTGAAGCTTTCTTT
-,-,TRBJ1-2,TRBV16,CASSQSDSYGYTF,TGTGCCAGCAGCCAATCTGACTCCTATGGCTACACCTTC
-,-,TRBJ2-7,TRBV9,CASSVQLAPTYEQYF,TGTGCCAGCAGCGTACAGCTAGCCCCGACCTACGAGCAGTACTTC
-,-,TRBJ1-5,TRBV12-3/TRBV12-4,CASNWANQPQHF,TGTGCCAGCAACTGGGCCAATCAGCCCCAGCATTTT
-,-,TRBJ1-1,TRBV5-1,CASRQSNTEAFF,TGCGCCAGCAGACAATCGAACACTGAAGCTTTCTTT
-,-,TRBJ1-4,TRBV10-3,CAIRKDITTNEKLFF,TGTGCCATCAGAAAAGACATCACAACTAATGAAAAACTGTTTTTT